Sequencing of this TCR beta chain was carried out in a study of blood T cell repertoires in COVID-19. Background on the study: The study drew acute and convalescent COVID-19 samples from the United States, Italy and Spain. Sources were T cells, B-cell-depleted T cells, or PBMCs; the material itself was cDNA or gDNA.

In the study's own analysis: Amplified reference gene primers provided the basis for estimating nucleated cell counts. The assay was immunoSEQ multiplex PCR, and TCRdb's table has in-frame clones only and misses some. That table is the source of V, J and clone size, and D and trimming were worked out from the DNA. Found here are about 100,000 clones, 91% of them singletons; the top ten hold 3.5% to 4.5%. The trim removed 1 base at V and 0 bases at J, leaving 1 base unmatched. CDR3 length: 15 residues. Germline V gene lookup returns CDR1 SGHVS and CDR2 FQNEAQ. Sequencing was carried out using peripheral blood. This chain connects TRBV7-8 to TRBJ2-7, with TRBD1 matching 9 bases. This clonotype was obtained from a man in his late teens or twenties with acute or convalescent COVID-19. CDR3 protein: CASSLGTGASYEQYF. CDR3 in DNA: TGTGCCAGCAGCTTAGGGACAGGGGCCTCCTACGAGCAGTACTTC.